This is a list of T cell receptor beta chains from one sample in a study of early T cells in non-severe SARS-CoV-2 infection. One entry per CDR3 protein results from TCRdb running MiXCR on the 5' RACE reads. The sample shows tens of thousands of distinct CDR3 sequences, roughly 12% of them seen only once. Sequenced input: whole blood. The receptors come from an adult who was a healthcare worker with PCR-confirmed SARS-CoV-2 infection or an uninfected control (not recorded which). Both conserved end residues are part of each CDR3. The D gene is left open where the match is weak. Rows give clone size only sometimes, using once, few, many, or a class for an expanded clone.

v_gene	d_gene	abundance	j_gene	len	CDR3aa	CDR3nt
TRBV11-2	TRBD2	NA	TRBJ2-5	16	CASSLESTSGVSTQYF	TGTGCCAGCAGCTTAGAGTCGACTAGCGGGGTCAGTACCCAGTACTTC
TRBV6-2/TRBV6-3	TRBD1	NA	TRBJ1-2	15	CASSKPGQGTSGYTF	TGTGCCAGCAGTAAACCGGGACAGGGGACTTCTGGCTACACCTTC
TRBV18	NA	many	TRBJ1-2	17	CASSPPGQWQGDYGYTF	TGTGCCAGCTCACCACCCGGTCAGTGGCAAGGGGACTATGGCTACACCTTC
TRBV6-6	TRBD1	NA	TRBJ2-7	15	CASSYSQGASGEQYF	TGTGCCAGCAGTTACTCCCAGGGGGCCTCGGGCGAGCAGTACTTC
TRBV7-3	NA	many	TRBJ2-7	14	CASSPRAGRDEQYF	TGTGCCAGCAGCCCACGGGCGGGACGGGACGAGCAGTACTTC
TRBV7-6	TRBD2	many	TRBJ2-3	15	CASSLFAGVTDTQYF	TGTGCCAGCAGCTTATTTGCGGGAGTGACAGATACGCAGTATTTT
TRBV19	TRBD2	few	TRBJ2-1	15	CASSISGLAYNEQFF	TGTGCCAGTAGTATTTCCGGACTAGCGTACAATGAGCAGTTCTTC
TRBV6-1	TRBD2	many	TRBJ2-5	15	CASNSGLAGEETQYF	TGTGCCAGCAATTCGGGACTAGCGGGGGAAGAGACCCAGTACTTC
TRBV29-1	NA	few	TRBJ2-7	13	CSVGQAGPYEQYF	TGCAGCGTTGGGCAGGCAGGGCCCTACGAGCAGTACTTC
TRBV20-1	NA	many	TRBJ2-1	15	CSAVRQELMYNEQFF	TGCAGTGCTGTAAGACAGGAGCTGATGTACAATGAGCAGTTCTTC
TRBV28	NA	few	TRBJ2-7	14	CASSSTPQTYEQYF	TGTGCCAGCAGCTCGACACCTCAAACCTACGAGCAGTACTTC
TRBV6-5	NA	few	TRBJ1-5	15	CASSKLRGSNQPQHF	TGTGCCAGCAGTAAGCTAAGGGGTAGCAATCAGCCCCAGCATTTT
TRBV11-2	NA	NA	TRBJ2-7	12	CASSLGLFEQYF	TGTGCCAGCAGCTTAGGCCTATTCGAGCAGTACTTC
TRBV6-2/TRBV6-3	NA	NA	TRBJ2-2	14	CASSYSGEVGELFF	TGTGCCAGCAGTTACTCGGGGGAAGTCGGGGAGCTGTTTTTT
TRBV9	NA	many	TRBJ1-5	15	CASSVELGHNQPQHF	TGTGCCAGCAGCGTAGAGTTAGGGCACAATCAGCCCCAGCATTTT
TRBV2	NA	few	TRBJ1-5	15	CASSDEGTSNQPQHF	TGTGCCAGCAGTGACGAGGGAACCAGCAATCAGCCCCAGCATTTT
TRBV4-1	NA	few	TRBJ2-7	13	CASSQDQARQIHF	TGCGCCAGCAGCCAAGATCAGGCCAGGCAAATTCACTTC
TRBV11-2	NA	NA	TRBJ1-1	15	CASSLDWLLDTEAFF	TGTGCCAGCAGCTTAGATTGGCTTTTGGACACTGAAGCTTTCTTT